The sequence of this T cell receptor beta chain was determined in a study of cytomegalovirus exposure and HLA in healthy donors. General study results and limits: Upon later analysis, HLA-associated TCR beta chains proved more clonally expanded than other, equally common chains. TCR beta sequences reportedly predicted most subjects' HLA-A and HLA-B alleles accurately.

Comments on this clone: Its antigen is not known.

The J segment lost 3 bases and the V segment lost 3 bases, leaving 5 bases of the junction unmatched. From germline, CDR1 is SGHNT and CDR2 YYREEE (reference sequence). The CDR3 contains 15 residues. Use of 60 Vbeta and 13 Jbeta primers characterized the PCR. Sequencing used immunoSEQ multiplex PCR; TCRdb keeps in-frame clones, though not all of them. In the table there are over 100,000 clones, around 86% of which are singletons. The J gene is TRBJ2-3, the V gene TRBV5-4, with 9 bases matching TRBD2. The TCR was taken from a woman in her forties or fifties in good health and CMV-seropositive. The sample consisted of PBMCs. This CDR3 reads CASSSLAGATDTQYF. The CDR3 DNA reads as TGTGCCAGCAGCTCGTTAGCGGGAGCAACAGATACGCAGTATTTT.